What follows are 29 T cell receptor beta chains derived from one specimen sequenced in a study of cytomegalovirus exposure and HLA in healthy donors. PCR used 60 Vbeta primers and 13 Jbeta primers. The table came from immunoSEQ multiplex PCR; TCRdb's copy has only in-frame clones and leaves some out. This sample has about 140,000 clones, with more than 70% found just once. The specimen was PBMCs. Every receptor here comes from a man aged 40-55 years in good health and CMV-seronegative.

The V gene is TRBV7-3, the J gene TRBJ2-7, with TRBD1 identical over 9 bases. V shed 4 bases, J shed 3 bases, and the junction held 4 bases outside the gene matches. There are 14 residues in the CDR3. CDR1 SGHTA and CDR2 FQGTGA come from the germline V gene. CDR3 protein: CASSYAGQGYEQYF. The CDR3 nucleotides read TGTGCCAGCAGCTATGCGGGACAGGGCTACGAGCAGTACTTC.

This clone was detected once. The chain links TRBV19 to TRBJ1-1, with TRBD1 matching 10 bases. The CDR3 is 15 amino acids. The V gene end was trimmed by 4 bases and the J gene end by 2 bases; junction bases not matched to a gene: 4. The V gene's germline CDR1 is LNHDA and CDR2 SQIVND (reference sequence). CDR3: CASSRSTGGNTEAFF. Here the CDR3 DNA reads TGTGCCAGTAGTAGGTCGACAGGGGGCAACACTGAAGCTTTCTTT. The variable domain in full, completed from reference TRBV19 and TRBJ1-1, reads DGGITQSPKYLFRKEGQNVTLSCEQNLNHDAMYWYRQDPGQGLRLIYYSQIVNDFQKGDIAEGYSVSREKKESFPLTVTSAQKNPTAFYLCASSRSTGGNTEAFFGQGTRLTVV.

The rearrangement links TRBV5-1 to TRBJ2-1; 13 nucleotides match TRBD2. The CDR3 is 15 amino acids. V lost 3 bases and J lost 10; bases outside the gene matches: 7. The germline V gene has CDR1 SGHRS and CDR2 YFSETQ. The CDR3 is CASSSTSGGSREQFF. Here the CDR3 DNA reads TGCGCCAGCAGCTCGACTAGCGGGGGGTCGCGGGAGCAGTTCTTC. The variable domain in full, completed from reference TRBV5-1 and TRBJ2-1, reads KAGVTQTPRYLIKTRGQQVTLSCSPISGHRSVSWYQQTPGQGLQFLFEYFSETQRNKGNFPGRFSGRQFSNSRSEMNVSTLELGDSALYLCASSSTSGGSREQFFGPGTRLTVL.

J is TRBJ1-2 and V is TRBV7-2, with D possibly matching TRBD1 (6 bases). The germline gives CDR1 SGHTA, CDR2 FQGNSA. The CDR3 runs 16 residues. Trimming removed 5 bases at V and 4 bases at J, with 20 bases between. CDR3 sequence reads: CASSPSGQGSSYGYTF. The CDR3 DNA follows: TGTGCCAGCAGCCCCAGTGGTCAGGGGAGCTCCTATGGCTACACCTTC.

CDR3: CASSQDGGSSGANEQFF. CDR3 nucleotides: TGCGCCAGCAGCCAAGATGGTGGTTCTAGCGGGGCCAATGAGCAGTTCTTC. This chain joins TRBV4-1 and TRBJ2-1; TRBD2 matches at 9 bases. J lost 6 bases, V lost 0 bases, and 9 bases had no gene match. The CDR3 has 17 residues. CDR1 and CDR2 from the germline V gene are MGHRA and YSYEKL.

The V call is TRBV10-3, the J call TRBJ1-2; 8 bases match TRBD1. V shed 8 bases, J shed 2 bases, and the junction held 7 bases outside the gene matches. Per germline, CDR1 ENHRY and CDR2 SYGVKD. The CDR3 is made up of 14 amino acids. CDR3 in amino acids: CAILGQGQNYGYTF. CDR3 DNA sequence: TGTGCCATCCTCGGACAGGGACAAAACTATGGCTACACCTTC.

The chain uses TRBV5-1 and TRBJ2-3, with 7 bases fitting TRBD2. V lost 2 bases and J lost 3; bases outside the gene matches: 6. The CDR3 is made up of 15 amino acids. Per the germline V gene, CDR1 is SGHRS and CDR2 is YFSETQ. CDR3 coding DNA: TGCGCCAGCAGCTTCACTAGCGATTTGACAGATACGCAGTATTTT. Its protein product is CASSFTSDLTDTQYF.

The chain couples TRBV5-1 to TRBJ2-7; 10 nucleotides align to TRBD1. V shed 4 bases, J shed 3 bases, and the junction held 7 bases outside the gene matches. The CDR3 totals 15 residues. The germline gives CDR1 SGHRS, CDR2 YFSETQ. In DNA form, the CDR3 reads TGCGCCAGCAGCCCCCGGGGACAGGGGTTCTACGAGCAGTACTTC. Protein sequence: CASSPRGQGFYEQYF.

The V gene is TRBV15, the J gene TRBJ2-3; D is possibly TRBD2 (6 bases). V was clipped by 3 bases and J by 0 bases, with 13 bases between them. Germline V lookup: CDR1 LNHNV, CDR2 YYDKDF (reference sequence). The CDR3 is 16 amino acids. The CDR3 loop is CATSRGDWASTDTQYF. CDR3 DNA: TGTGCCACCAGCAGGGGGGACTGGGCTAGCACAGATACGCAGTATTTT.

This sequence joins TRBV2 and TRBJ1-1; D unresolved. The CDR3 is 13 residues long. Germline V gene lookup returns CDR1 SNHLY and CDR2 FYNNEI. The V end lost 8 bases, the J end lost 3 bases, and 13 bases lay between the germline ends. CDR3: CASGEEPYTEAFF. The CDR3, as DNA: TGTGCCAGCGGGGAGGAGCCGTACACTGAAGCTTTCTTT.

This sequence joins TRBV4-1 and TRBJ2-4; TRBD1 is a possible D gene (6 bases). The V end was cut by 1 base, the J end by 0 bases, with 10 bases between. CDR1 is MGHRA and CDR2 is YSYEKL in the germline V gene. The CDR3 has 16 amino acids. The CDR3: CASSQGTAIAKNIQYF. DNA of the CDR3: TGCGCCAGCAGCCAAGGGACAGCAATAGCCAAAAACATTCAGTACTTC.

This rearrangement joins TRBV4-1 to TRBJ2-1, with unresolved D. This CDR3 comprises 17 residues. Germline CDR1 reads MGHRA; CDR2 reads YSYEKL. V was trimmed by 1 base and J by 0 bases, leaving 13 bases between them. The CDR3 DNA reads TGCGCCAGCAGCCAAGTGGCGAGCGCACGCTCCTACAATGAGCAGTTCTTC. Its protein is CASSQVASARSYNEQFF.

The chain combines TRBV25-1 with TRBJ2-3; D is uncertain. V shed 2 bases and J shed 4 bases, with 10 bases lying between them. The CDR3 totals 14 residues. Germline V gene sequence: CDR1 MGHDK, CDR2 SYGVNS. The CDR3 DNA is TGTGCCAGCAGTGAACTTTTTTCCCCAGATACGCAGTATTTT. As protein: CASSELFSPDTQYF.

In this sample, this clone turned up once. V and J are TRBV7-8 and TRBJ2-7, with unresolved D. The germline V and J ends were trimmed by 3 bases and 0 bases, with 15 bases remaining between them. Germline values: CDR1 SGHVS, CDR2 FQNEAQ. The CDR3 extends over 16 amino acids. The CDR3, as DNA: TGTGCCAGCAGCTTTCATACGCAGGCGATCTCCTACGAGCAGTACTTC. Residues: CASSFHTQAISYEQYF.

This chain uses TRBV27 with TRBJ1-1; possibly TRBD1 for D (5 bases). The V and J ends lost 4 bases and 1 base respectively, with 10 bases between them. This CDR3 has 14 amino acids. CDR1 is MNHEY, CDR2 SMNVEV, per germline (reference sequence). DNA for the CDR3: TGTGCCAGCAGTTGGTCCGGACAGAACACTGAAGCTTTCTTT. It specifies CASSWSGQNTEAFF.

The CDR3 bases are TGTGCCAGCAGCCGGGGCCCGACTAGCGGGGCGGACAATGAGCAGTTCTTC. Protein: CASSRGPTSGADNEQFF. This chain links TRBV5-6 with TRBJ2-1; 11 bases map to TRBD2. Germline lookup yields CDR1 SGHDT and CDR2 YYEEEE. The CDR3 consists of 17 residues. The trim removed 4 bases at V and 5 bases at J, leaving 11 bases unmatched.

The chain has TRBV9 and TRBJ1-3; D is ambiguous. CDR1 is SGDLS and CDR2 is YYNGEE in the germline V gene. The CDR3 has 16 residues. Between the trimmed V and J ends, which lost 3 bases and 2 bases, there was a span of 15 bases. DNA for the CDR3: TGTGCCAGCAGCGGCCACCAGATCTCTGCTGGAAACACCATATATTTT. This sequence encodes CASSGHQISAGNTIYF.

In this sample, this clone turned up a few times. This chain uses TRBV15 with TRBJ2-1; D may be TRBD2 (5 bases). The V and J ends lost 0 bases and 9 bases respectively, with 9 bases between them. Germline assignment: CDR1 LNHNV and CDR2 YYDKDF (reference sequence). This CDR3 contains 13 residues. CDR3 DNA: TGTGCCACCAGCAGAGAGAGGGCCCGTGAGCAGTTCTTC. Translated, it gives CATSRERAREQFF.

The chain joins TRBV7-9 to TRBJ2-7, with D maybe TRBD1 (6 bases). The CDR3 has 15 amino acids. Germline V gene lookup returns CDR1 SEHNR and CDR2 FQNEAQ (reference sequence). V lost 2 bases to trimming and J lost 3 bases, with 14 bases between them. The CDR3, as DNA: TGTGCCAGCAGCTTAAGCGCAGGGGCTTACTACGAGCAGTACTTC. Translating gives CASSLSAGAYYEQYF.

This rearrangement joins TRBV5-4 to TRBJ1-6; 8 bases map to TRBD1. Germline V gene data show CDR1 as SGHNT and CDR2 as YYREEE (reference sequence). The CDR3 sequence is 13 residues long. Trimming at V came to 2 bases and at J to 13 bases, leaving 5 bases not matched to a gene. CDR3 sequence reads: CASSFNRGEPLHF. The CDR3 DNA is TGTGCCAGCAGCTTCAACAGGGGGGAGCCCCTCCACTTT.

The genes are TRBV28 and TRBJ1-1; 7 bases agree with TRBD1. The V segment lost 8 bases and the J segment 5 bases; nucleotides outside the gene matches: 8. Looked up from germline, CDR1 is MDHEN and CDR2 is SYDVKM. This CDR3 contains 13 residues. In DNA, the CDR3 is TGTGCCAGCTGGGGGGACAGAATAACTGAAGCTTTCTTT. Translating it yields CASWGDRITEAFF.

The CDR3 DNA sequence: TGTGCCAGCAGCCCTCTCGAGGGGGCCCCGAACACCGGGGAGCTGTTTTTT. This translates into CASSPLEGAPNTGELFF. The chain joins TRBV7-3 to TRBJ2-2; 7 bases line up with TRBD1. The germline V gene has CDR1 SGHTA and CDR2 FQGTGA. With V trimmed by 5 bases and J by 0 bases, 9 bases remained unmatched. The CDR3 sequence is 17 residues long. The full variable domain, rest sourced from reference TRBV7-3 and TRBJ2-2, is GAGVSQTPSNKVTEKGKYVELRCDPISGHTALYWYRQSLGQGPEFLIYFQGTGAADDSGLPNDRFFAVRPEGSVSTLKIQRTERGDSAVYLCASSPLEGAPNTGELFFGEGSRLTVL.

The chain combines TRBV4-1 with TRBJ2-3; no definite D call. Germline CDR1 is MGHRA and CDR2 is YSYEKL. Trimming shortened V by 1 base and J by 5 bases, and 10 bases separated the two germline ends. The CDR3 loop spans 14 amino acids. The CDR3 DNA reads as TGCGCCAGCAGCCAAGCCTTTCTGTTAGATACGCAGTATTTT. Residues: CASSQAFLLDTQYF.

This clone was seen a few times. The J gene is TRBJ2-7, the V gene TRBV28, with 9 bases identical to TRBD1. The CDR3 has 15 residues. Germline V lookup: CDR1 MDHEN, CDR2 SYDVKM. Trimming took 7 bases from V and 1 from J; bases not matched to a gene: 8. The DNA of the CDR3 is TGTGCCAGCACCTCTGCAGACAGGGGGTCCTACGAGCAGTACTTC. The encoded protein is CASTSADRGSYEQYF. The full variable domain, completed using reference TRBV28 and TRBJ2-7, is DVKVTQSSRYLVKRTGEKVFLECVQDMDHENMFWYRQDPGLGLRLIYFSYDVKMKEKGDIPEGYSVSREKKERFSLILESASTNQTSMYLCASTSADRGSYEQYFGPGTRLTVT.

The chain carries TRBV6-5 and TRBJ1-6; 12 positions agree with TRBD1. After removal of 4 bases from V and 11 bases from J, the junction contained 9 bases not matched to a gene. Germline CDR1 and CDR2: MNHEY and SVGAGI. The CDR3 consists of 16 residues. For the CDR3, the DNA is TGTGCCAGCAGTTCCCTGGGACAGGGGGCGCGGGCACCCCTCCACTTT. Residues: CASSSLGQGARAPLHF.

V gene TRBV7-8 combines with J gene TRBJ2-6; no definite D call. CDR1 is SGHVS, CDR2 FQNEAQ, per germline. The CDR3 is made up of 18 amino acids. V lost 1 base, J lost 4 bases, and 17 bases lay in between. For the CDR3, the DNA is TGTGCCAGCAGCTTAGAAGGCGTTGGCGGATCGGGGGCCAACGTCCTGACTTTC. Residues: CASSLEGVGGSGANVLTF.

The chain links TRBV9 to TRBJ1-6; TRBD1 is a possible D gene (5 bases). V dropped 0 bases and J dropped 9 bases, with 16 bases sitting between them. Germline lookup yields CDR1 SGDLS and CDR2 YYNGEE. The CDR3 consists of 16 residues. The CDR3 nucleotides read TGTGCCAGCAGCGTAGGGCTGGGGCAGTCCAGTTCACCCCTCCACTTT. It translates to CASSVGLGQSSSPLHF.

The V and J genes are TRBV5-5 and TRBJ1-4; D uncertain. V shed 4 bases and J shed 0 bases, with 10 bases lying between them. CDR3 length: 15 residues. Germline V lookup: CDR1 SGHKS, CDR2 YYEKEE (reference sequence). The CDR3 DNA reads as TGTGCCAGCAGCCCCAGTGTTGCAACTAATGAAAAACTGTTTTTT. Translating gives CASSPSVATNEKLFF.

The chain employs TRBV7-9 and TRBJ1-5, with D unclear. The V end was cut by 3 bases, the J end by 4 bases, with 7 bases between. Germline CDR1 is SEHNR and CDR2 is FQNEAQ (reference sequence). The CDR3 has 13 residues. Here the CDR3 DNA reads TGTGCCAGCAGCTTTGACATGAATCAGCCCCAGCATTTT. Translating gives CASSFDMNQPQHF. Using reference TRBV7-9 and TRBJ1-5 for the parts outside the CDR3, the full variable domain is DTGVSQNPRHKITKRGQNVTFRCDPISEHNRLYWYRQTLGQGPEFLTYFQNEAQLEKSRLLSDRFSAERPKGSFSTLEIQRTEQGDSAMYLCASSFDMNQPQHFGDGTRLSIL.